This TCR beta chain was profiled in a study of T cell responses to AZD1222 COVID-19 vaccine. Study findings and constraints: Donors were largely white British and mainly female; clonal diversity was possibly underestimated. In the spike-specific TCR repertoire, nearly half reportedly target unmutated variant regions. Spike-specific TCR breadth rose after two AZD1222 doses, and depth rose as well. No repertoire was sampled before or during the peak T cell response, only after it.

Measured with immunoSEQ multiplex PCR; TCRdb has only the in-frame clones, and not every one. The repertoire holds about 180,000 clones, with roughly 89% as singletons. Note on this clone: Its matching antigen is unknown.

Germline V gives CDR1 MRHNA, CDR2 SNTAGT. The CDR3 is 15 residues long. J gave up 9 bases and V 3 bases, and 7 bases lay outside the gene matches. This sequence joins TRBV6-4 and TRBJ2-1; 11 nucleotides align to TRBD1. This clonotype originated in an adult in good health. The starting material was peripheral blood, obtained on day 0 of AZD1222 vaccination. The CDR3 nucleotides are TGTGCCAGCAGTGAGACTCGGACAGGGGGCGGTGAGCAGTTCTTC. Amino acids: CASSETRTGGGEQFF.